This T cell receptor beta chain was recovered during a study of shared clonotypes between healthy human individuals. Every contributor of samples was a Caucasian grown-up residing in Nashville, Tennessee. Only in-frame clones appear in the TCRdb table, and some are missing; sequencing was by immunoSEQ multiplex PCR. The table records millions of clones, more than 80% of them present only once. The CDR3 sequence is 15 residues long. Trimming left V 4 bases short and J 2 bases short, with 15 bases between. Germline V gene lookup returns CDR1 SGHKS and CDR2 YYEKEE (reference sequence). The clonotype comes from a young man in good health. The sample was naive CD4+ T cells sorted from blood. Subset specified: CD45RA+ positively selected. The chain combines TRBV5-5 with TRBJ2-5; D may be TRBD2 (6 bases). The CDR3 sequence is CASSVAAGVQETQYF. The CDR3 DNA sequence: TGTGCCAGCAGCGTGGCAGCGGGCGTTCAAGAGACCCAGTACTTC. The whole variable domain, remainder taken from reference TRBV5-5 and TRBJ2-5, is DAGVTQSPTHLIKTRGQQVTLRCSPISGHKSVSWYQQVLGQGPQFIFQYYEKEERGRGNFPDRFSARQFPNYSSELNVNALLLGDSALYLCASSVAAGVQETQYFGPGTRLLVL.